The TCR beta chain described here comes from a study of beta chain features in type 1 diabetes. In the case of this clone: The antigen is not known.

The study reverse transcribed the entire isolated RNA, so it sequenced expressed TCRB transcripts. Measured with immunoSEQ multiplex PCR; TCRdb has only the in-frame clones, and not every one. The profile shows some 360,000 clones, 9.6% of them singletons. Study conclusions and caveats: Shortening that was moderate but significant affected the TCRB CDR3s of Type 1 diabetes patients in all four CD4+ subsets.

Germline CDR1 LNHDA, CDR2 SQIVND (reference sequence). The length of the CDR3 is 15 residues. V was pared by 5 bases and J by 7 bases, with 10 bases of the junction left unmatched. The sequence was obtained from a man in his thirties or forties with type 1 diabetes. The chain carries TRBV19 and TRBJ1-5; 8 bases agree with TRBD1. The sequencing input was central memory CD4+ T cells from blood. In DNA form, the CDR3 reads TGTGCCAGTAGTGCCGACAGGGGTGGATTGCAGCCCCAGCATTTT. Translation gives CASSADRGGLQPQHF.